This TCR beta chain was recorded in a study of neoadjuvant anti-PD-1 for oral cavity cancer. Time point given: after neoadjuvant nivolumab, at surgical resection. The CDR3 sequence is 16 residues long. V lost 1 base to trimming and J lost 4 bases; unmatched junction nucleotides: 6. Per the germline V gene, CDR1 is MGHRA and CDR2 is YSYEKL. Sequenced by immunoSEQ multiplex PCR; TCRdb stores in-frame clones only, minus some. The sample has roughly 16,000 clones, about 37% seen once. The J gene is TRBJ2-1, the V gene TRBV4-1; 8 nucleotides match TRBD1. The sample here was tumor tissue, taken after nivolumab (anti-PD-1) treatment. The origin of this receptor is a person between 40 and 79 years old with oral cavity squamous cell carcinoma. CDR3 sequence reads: CASSQGDRGYYNEQFF. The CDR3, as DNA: TGCGCCAGCAGCCAAGGTGACAGGGGCTATTACAATGAGCAGTTCTTC.